The 19 T cell receptor beta chains listed next were all sequenced from one sample in a study of T cell repertoires in cytomegalovirus infection. One entry per CDR3 protein, called by TCRdb with MiXCR from the reads. The table has hundreds of thousands of distinct CDR3 sequences, 20% to 25% seen once. The sample consisted of CD8+ T cells from PBMCs. Receptors were obtained from a human donor in good health (CMV status not recorded). Some clones in this sample may be carry-over from other donors' samples.

To note about this clonotype: At one end the junction does not follow the germline gene, possibly because of a read error. This chain connects TRBV12-3 or TRBV12-4 to TRBJ1-1; TRBD1 is a possible D gene (5 bases). The length of the CDR3 is 13 residues. The CDR3 region is CANSIRAAAEAFF. Written as DNA, the CDR3 is TGTGCCAACAGTATCAGGGCAGCCGCTGAAGCTTTCTTT.

The CDR3 spells CSAGDSYGYTF. DNA for the CDR3: TGCAGCGCTGGGGACAGCTATGGCTACACCTTC. The chain links TRBV29-1 to TRBJ1-2, with TRBD1 matching 7 bases. V lost 7 bases, J lost 4 bases, and 3 bases stayed unmatched. The CDR3 consists of 11 residues. Germline loops: CDR1 SQVTM, CDR2 ANQGSEA.

The chain has TRBV4-3 and TRBJ2-1; D is possibly TRBD1 (5 bases). V shed 0 bases and J shed 7 bases, with 13 bases lying between them. The CDR3 runs 15 residues. Germline lookup yields CDR1 LGHNA and CDR2 YSLEER. CDR3 residues: CASSQDLVGLNEQFF. DNA of the CDR3: TGCGCCAGCAGCCAAGATTTAGTGGGGCTGAATGAGCAGTTCTTC.

The J gene is TRBJ2-3, the V gene TRBV4-1; the match to TRBD2 covers 7 bases. The CDR3 runs to 17 residues. V lost 3 bases, J lost 0 bases, and 9 bases stayed unmatched. CDR1 is MGHRA and CDR2 is YSYEKL in the germline V gene. CDR3 in amino acids: CASSQPTGGPSTDTQYF. The CDR3 DNA reads as TGCGCCAGCAGCCAGCCGACGGGGGGACCTAGCACAGATACGCAGTATTTT.

The chain combines TRBV28 with TRBJ2-1, with TRBD2 matching over 11 bases. Germline V CDR1 and CDR2: MDHEN, SYDVKM. Losses at the gene ends were 3 bases for V and 10 bases for J; bases not matched to a gene: 8. The CDR3 runs to 15 residues. For the CDR3, the DNA is TGTGCCAGCAGTTTCGGTAGCGGGGGGGCCAGGGAGCAGTTCTTC. Its protein is CASSFGSGGAREQFF.

This chain joins TRBV29-1 and TRBJ1-1; tentative D call: TRBD1 (6 bases). Germline V gene sequence: CDR1 SQVTM, CDR2 ANQGSEA. With 4 bases removed from V and 2 bases from J, the gap between germline ends came to 11 bases. The CDR3 is made up of 13 amino acids. CDR3 in DNA: TGCAGCGTTGGGGGGGGCATAAACACTGAAGCTTTCTTT. Translating gives CSVGGGINTEAFF. Complete variable domain (other parts from reference TRBV29-1 and TRBJ1-1): SAVISQKPSRDICQRGTSLTIQCQVDSQVTMMFWYRQQPGQSLTLIATANQGSEATYESGFVIDKFPISRPNLTFSTLTVSNMSPEDSSIYLCSVGGGINTEAFFGQGTRLTVV.

This sequence joins TRBV15 and TRBJ2-1, with no clear D. Germline V gives CDR1 LNHNV, CDR2 YYDKDF (reference sequence). The CDR3 runs to 14 residues. Between the trimmed V and J ends, which lost 8 bases and 6 bases, there was a span of 17 bases. The CDR3 protein is CATGPSRVGNEQFF. The CDR3 DNA reads as TGTGCCACCGGACCATCGCGTGTGGGCAATGAGCAGTTCTTC.

In its sample, this clonotype was seen many times. The chain recombines TRBV28 with TRBJ2-7; maybe TRBD1 (6 bases). The CDR3 extends over 16 amino acids. V gave up 6 bases and J gave up 2 bases, with 20 bases separating them. Per the germline V gene, CDR1 is MDHEN and CDR2 is SYDVKM. The CDR3: CASSLRGNYLPYEQYV. The CDR3 nucleotides read TGTGCCAGCAGCTTAAGGGGGAATTACCTACCCTACGAGCAGTACGTC.

In this sample, this clonotype turned up once. The chain uses TRBV20-1 and TRBJ2-1; D is undetermined. Trimming removed 1 base at V and 0 bases at J, with 10 bases between. The CDR3 length is 15 residues. Germline-derived CDR1 and CDR2 are DFQATT and SNEGSKA (reference sequence). CDR3 amino acids: CSARAAESSYNEQFF. As DNA, the CDR3 is TGCAGTGCTAGAGCGGCGGAGAGCTCCTACAATGAGCAGTTCTTC.

This rearrangement joins TRBV6-6 to TRBJ2-7; D gene uncertain. CDR3 length: 14 amino acids. Germline CDR1 reads MNHNY; CDR2 reads SVGAGI (reference sequence). V lost 10 bases and J 0 bases, leaving 16 bases between the germline ends. The CDR3 region has the DNA TGTGCCACGAACTGGGCGGCGAACTCCTACGAGCAGTACTTC. Protein product: CATNWAANSYEQYF.

The CDR3: CASSYRGGGYTDTQYF. The CDR3 nucleotides read TGTGCCAGCAGTTACAGGGGCGGGGGGTACACAGATACGCAGTATTTT. This rearrangement joins TRBV28 to TRBJ2-3, with D tentatively TRBD2 (8 bases). The CDR3 length is 16 residues. The V end was cut by 4 bases, the J end by 2 bases, with 16 bases between. CDR1 MDHEN and CDR2 SYDVKM come from the germline V gene.

This clonotype was counted between two and nine times. The gene calls are TRBV11-2 and TRBJ2-1; D is unclear. The CDR3 has 15 amino acids. CDR1 is SGHAT and CDR2 is FQNNGV in the germline V gene. The V end lost 2 bases, the J end lost 8 bases, and 16 bases lay between the germline ends. CDR3 in amino acids: CASSLNGLHLDEQFF. Written as DNA, the CDR3 is TGTGCCAGCAGCTTAAATGGATTACACCTTGATGAGCAGTTCTTC. Looking up the rest from reference TRBV11-2 and TRBJ2-1 gives the full variable domain: EAGVAQSPRYKIIEKRQSVAFWCNPISGHATLYWYQQILGQGPKLLIQFQNNGVVDDSQLPKDRFSAERLKGVDSTLKIQPAKLEDSAVYLCASSLNGLHLDEQFFGPGTRLTVL.

This clonotype has more than one count but fewer than ten. J is TRBJ2-2 and V is TRBV29-1; TRBD2 aligns across 14 bases. This CDR3 has 16 residues. Germline CDR1 is SQVTM and CDR2 is ANQGSEA. Trimming cost V 5 bases and J 2 bases; bases outside gene matches: 4. The CDR3 coding sequence is TGCAGCGTTCGACTAGCGGGGGGGCCCAACACCGGGGAGCTGTTTTTT. It specifies CSVRLAGGPNTGELFF.

The sample holds many counts of this clonotype. V and J are TRBV7-3 and TRBJ2-1; possible D gene TRBD2, 5 bases. Trimming left V 4 bases short and J 12 bases short, with 25 bases between. CDR3 length equals 16 residues. Germline V gives CDR1 SGHTA, CDR2 FQGTGA. The chain's CDR3 is CASSYYRNSLRVGQFF. The CDR3 DNA follows: TGTGCCAGCAGCTATTATCGAAATAGCCTGAGGGTAGGGCAGTTCTTC. The variable domain in full, with the rest retrieved from reference TRBV7-3 and TRBJ2-1, is GAGVSQTPSNKVTEKGKYVELRCDPISGHTALYWYRQSLGQGPEFLIYFQGTGAADDSGLPNDRFFAVRPEGSVSTLKIQRTERGDSAVYLCASSYYRNSLRVGQFFGPGTRLTVL.

This clonotype was seen a few times. This chain links TRBV10-3 with TRBJ1-1, with D uncertain. V was trimmed by 4 bases and J by 4 bases, leaving 16 bases between them. The CDR3 length is 15 residues. Germline assignment: CDR1 ENHRY and CDR2 SYGVKD. The CDR3 protein is CAISVFPGQSTEAFF. CDR3 in DNA: TGTGCCATCAGTGTTTTCCCCGGCCAAAGCACTGAAGCTTTCTTT.

V gene TRBV12-3 or TRBV12-4 combines with J gene TRBJ2-5, with 11 nucleotides matching TRBD1. The CDR3 loop spans 14 amino acids. V lost 5 bases, J lost 7 bases, and 6 bases stayed unmatched. In DNA, the CDR3 is TGTGCCAGCAGTCCGGACAGGGGGCTCGGGACCCAGTACTTC. Protein: CASSPDRGLGTQYF.

The chain combines TRBV6-4 with TRBJ2-7; 7 bases are shared with TRBD1. Trimming took 4 bases from V and 3 from J; bases not matched to a gene: 3. Germline-derived CDR1 and CDR2 are MRHNA and SNTAGT. This CDR3 is built from 13 residues. The CDR3 loop reads CASSAWDSYEQYV. Written as DNA, the CDR3 is TGTGCCAGCAGTGCCTGGGACAGCTACGAGCAGTACGTC.

The chain recombines TRBV14 with TRBJ2-7; 13 bases agree with TRBD2. The germline gives CDR1 SGHDN, CDR2 FVKESK. Germline trimming cut 0 bases from V and 7 bases from J; bases unmatched to any gene: 6. This CDR3 has 16 residues. Here the CDR3 reads CASSQDRGLAGAEQYF. CDR3 in DNA: TGTGCCAGCAGCCAAGATCGAGGACTAGCGGGGGCTGAGCAGTACTTC.

This clonotype has a handful of counts. The gene calls are TRBV29-1 and TRBJ2-2, with D hard to call. CDR1 SQVTM and CDR2 ANQGSEA come from the germline V gene. Trimming took 2 bases from V and 3 from J, leaving 10 bases between them. This CDR3 contains 14 residues. Written as DNA, the CDR3 is TGCAGCGTTGAACCCAGGAGAGACACCGGGGAGCTGTTTTTT. The encoded protein is CSVEPRRDTGELFF.